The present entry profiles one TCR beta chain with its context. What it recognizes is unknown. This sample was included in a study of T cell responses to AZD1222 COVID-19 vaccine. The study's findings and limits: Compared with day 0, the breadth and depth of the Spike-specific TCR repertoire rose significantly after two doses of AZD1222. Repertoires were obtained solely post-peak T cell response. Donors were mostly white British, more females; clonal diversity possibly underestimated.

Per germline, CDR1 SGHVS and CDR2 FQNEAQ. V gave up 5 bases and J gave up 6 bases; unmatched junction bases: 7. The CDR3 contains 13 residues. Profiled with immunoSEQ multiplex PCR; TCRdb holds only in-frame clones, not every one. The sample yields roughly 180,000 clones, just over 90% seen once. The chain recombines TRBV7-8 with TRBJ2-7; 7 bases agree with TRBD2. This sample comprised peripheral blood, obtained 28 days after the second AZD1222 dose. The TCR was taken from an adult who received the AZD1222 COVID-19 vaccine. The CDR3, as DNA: TGTGCCAGCAGCAGCCGGGACTATGTCGAGCAGTACTTC. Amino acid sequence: CASSSRDYVEQYF.